This T cell receptor (beta chain) stems from a study of T cells after yellow fever vaccination (dated by TCRdb to between 2018 and 2021). Some background on the complete study: The SMART-Seq v4 Ultra Low Input RNA kit was used to prepare libraries from fractions with low cell numbers. The cohort comprised two healthy male donors, one aged 18 to 29 and one aged 30 to 39 years. Blood was collected at multiple timepoints before and after primary and secondary immunization, and bulk PBMC replicates and cell subsets were isolated. To follow T-cell clones before and after both primary and booster YFV17D yellow fever vaccination, bulk TCR alpha and beta repertoires underwent longitudinal sequencing. Study-level results and caveats: Because the study included only a couple of donors, the extent to which the findings can be generalized is limited. After the booster, most of the clones that had expanded following primary vaccination were detected again (almost 98% of CD4 and roughly nine tenths of CD8), which suggests that memory was broadly maintained. The secondary T-cell response was found to be weaker but faster than the primary response, with a peak reached on day 5 rather than on day 15. FACS-sorted repertoires could contain abundant contaminating clonotypes from the bulk population, so computational filtering was required. A small share of clonotypes occurred in both CD4 and CD8 compartments, likely arising from convergent recombination.

This clonotype was observed at least ten times. No cognate antigen has been identified for it. Base qualities are not at hand, and no much larger clone is one base apart. Sample treatment or condition, as interpreted from the label and publication: live attenuated yellow fever vaccine strain. A standard Ficoll-Paque protocol was used to isolate PBMCs from peripheral blood. Dynabeads CD4 and CD8 positive selection kits were used to isolate the CD4 and CD8 T-cell fractions. TriZol was used to extract RNA from bulk PBMCs, CD4 and CD8 fractions, and dextramer-positive and dextramer-negative fractions. V trim: 4 bases; J trim: 7 bases; unmatched bases: 11. Measured from the cysteine to the phenylalanine, the CDR3 is 16 residues long. The kept DNA is CDR3 alone, 48 bases in frame from the first base. Via the germline V gene (reference sequence), CDR1 is LGHDT and CDR2 YNNKEL. TCR cDNA was synthesized by 5'RACE template switching, through which a universal primer site and unique molecular identifiers were introduced. Priming for cDNA synthesis came from both the TCR alpha and TCR beta constant segments. Library amplification used two PCR steps, and the second PCR step added sample barcodes and sequencing adapters. Sequencing of the libraries was done on either Illumina HiSeq 2500 (2x100 bp) or NovaSeq (2x150 bp). As for the authors' bioinformatics: Reads were demultiplexed and collapsed into UMI consensus sequences with MIGEC, and V(D)J alignment was performed with MiXCR. Clonotypes responding to the vaccine were identified with edgeR on replicate PBMC samples, with the criteria of FDR below 0.01 and a log2 fold change above 5 up to day 15. CD4 or CD8 identity was assigned to each bulk clonotype according to whether the clonotype was present at higher abundance in the sequenced CD4 repertoire or the sequenced CD8 repertoire. TCRdb reanalyzed the raw reads on its own, using fastp at Q25 for trimming and MiXCR for clone calling, and kept in-frame beta chains. Rows with a matching CDR3 protein are joined into one entry that keeps the most common DNA and genes. V and J calls and clone size were set by TCRdb, not the authors. The sample includes about 74,000 distinct CDR3 sequences, with approximately 6.5% observed a single time. The ten largest clones represent 35% of the sample.

The sequencing used CD8+ T cells sorted from PBMCs, collected roughly 5 days after the first yellow fever vaccination. The chain is encoded by TRBV3-1 joined to TRBJ2-1, and 9 junction bases match TRBD2. The source is a young man who received the YFV17D yellow fever vaccine. The nucleotide sequence is TGTGCCAGCAGCCCTTTAGCGGGGGTAATCAGGAATGAGCAGTTCTTC. Its protein is CASSPLAGVIRNEQFF.